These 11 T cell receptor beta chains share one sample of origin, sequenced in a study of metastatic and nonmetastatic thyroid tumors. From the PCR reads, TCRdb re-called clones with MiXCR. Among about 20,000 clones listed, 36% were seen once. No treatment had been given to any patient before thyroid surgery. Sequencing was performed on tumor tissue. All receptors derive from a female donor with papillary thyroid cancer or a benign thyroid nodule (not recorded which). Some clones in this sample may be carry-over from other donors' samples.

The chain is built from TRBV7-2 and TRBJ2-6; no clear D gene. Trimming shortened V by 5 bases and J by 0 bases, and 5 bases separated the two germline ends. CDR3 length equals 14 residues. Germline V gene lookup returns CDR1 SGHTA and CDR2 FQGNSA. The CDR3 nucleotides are TGTGCCAGCAGCCCCCGCTCTGGGGCCAACGTCCTGACTTTC. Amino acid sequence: CASSPRSGANVLTF.

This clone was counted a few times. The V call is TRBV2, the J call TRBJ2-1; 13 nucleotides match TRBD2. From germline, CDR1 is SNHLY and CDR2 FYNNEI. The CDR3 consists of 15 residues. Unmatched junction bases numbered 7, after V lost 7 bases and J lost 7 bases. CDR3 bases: TGTGCCAGCACCCGGACTAGCGGGAGTGGTAATGAGCAGTTCTTC. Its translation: CASTRTSGSGNEQFF. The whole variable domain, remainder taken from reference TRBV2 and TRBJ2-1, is EPEVTQTPSHQVTQMGQEVILRCVPISNHLYFYWYRQILGQKVEFLVSFYNNEISEKSEIFDDQFSVERPDGSNFTLKIRSTKLEDSAMYFCASTRTSGSGNEQFFGPGTRLTVL.

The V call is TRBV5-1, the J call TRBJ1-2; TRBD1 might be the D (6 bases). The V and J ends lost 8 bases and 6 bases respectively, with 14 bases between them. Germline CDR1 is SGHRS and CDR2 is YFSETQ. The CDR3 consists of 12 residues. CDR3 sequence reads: CASRGGLDGYTF. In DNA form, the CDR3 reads TGCGCCAGTCGAGGGGGGCTGGATGGCTACACCTTC. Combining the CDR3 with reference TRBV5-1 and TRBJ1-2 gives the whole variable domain KAGVTQTPRYLIKTRGQQVTLSCSPISGHRSVSWYQQTPGQGLQFLFEYFSETQRNKGNFPGRFSGRQFSNSRSEMNVSTLELGDSALYLCASRGGLDGYTFGSGTRLTVV.

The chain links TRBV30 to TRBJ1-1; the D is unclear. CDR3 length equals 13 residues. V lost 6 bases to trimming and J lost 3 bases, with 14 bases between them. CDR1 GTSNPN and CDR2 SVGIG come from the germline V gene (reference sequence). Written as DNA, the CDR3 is TGTGCCTGCTCCGGCGGGGAGGACACTGAAGCTTTCTTT. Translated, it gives CACSGGEDTEAFF.

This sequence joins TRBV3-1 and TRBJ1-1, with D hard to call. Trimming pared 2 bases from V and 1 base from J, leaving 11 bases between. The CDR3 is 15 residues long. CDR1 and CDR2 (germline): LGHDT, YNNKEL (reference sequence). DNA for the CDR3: TGTGCCAGCAGCCAACCGGCATGGGCGAACACTGAAGCTTTCTTT. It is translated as CASSQPAWANTEAFF.

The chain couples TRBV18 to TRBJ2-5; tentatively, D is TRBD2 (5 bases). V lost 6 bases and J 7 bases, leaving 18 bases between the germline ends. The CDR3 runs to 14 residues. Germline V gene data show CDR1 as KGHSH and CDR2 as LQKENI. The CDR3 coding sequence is TGTGCCAGCTCTGGTCGAGGGTTACTTTGGACCCAGTACTTC. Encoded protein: CASSGRGLLWTQYF. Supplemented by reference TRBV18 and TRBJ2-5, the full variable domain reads NAGVMQNPRHLVRRRGQEARLRCSPMKGHSHVYWYRQLPEEGLKFMVYLQKENIIDESGMPKERFSAEFPKEGPSILRIQQVVRGDSAAYFCASSGRGLLWTQYFGPGTRLLVL.

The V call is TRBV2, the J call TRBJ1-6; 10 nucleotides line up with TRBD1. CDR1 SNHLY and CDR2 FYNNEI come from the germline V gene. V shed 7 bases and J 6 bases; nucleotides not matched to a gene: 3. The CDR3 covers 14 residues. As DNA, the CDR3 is TGTGCCAGCATCTGGACAGGGGGTAATTCACCCCTCCACTTT. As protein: CASIWTGGNSPLHF.

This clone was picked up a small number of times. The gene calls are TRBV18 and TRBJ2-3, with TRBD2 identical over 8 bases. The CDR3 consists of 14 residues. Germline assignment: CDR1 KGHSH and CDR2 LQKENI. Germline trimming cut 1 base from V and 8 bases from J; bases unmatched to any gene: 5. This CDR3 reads CASSPRAGEGTQYF. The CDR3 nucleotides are TGTGCCAGCTCACCACGAGCGGGGGAGGGTACGCAGTATTTT.

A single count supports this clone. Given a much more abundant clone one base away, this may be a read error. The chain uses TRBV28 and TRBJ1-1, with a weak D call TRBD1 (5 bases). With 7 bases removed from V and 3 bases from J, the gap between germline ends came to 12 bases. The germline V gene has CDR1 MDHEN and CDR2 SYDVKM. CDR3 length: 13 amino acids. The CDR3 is CASTFQGYTEAFF. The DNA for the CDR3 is TGTGCCAGCACTTTTCAGGGCTACACTGAAGCTTTCTTT.

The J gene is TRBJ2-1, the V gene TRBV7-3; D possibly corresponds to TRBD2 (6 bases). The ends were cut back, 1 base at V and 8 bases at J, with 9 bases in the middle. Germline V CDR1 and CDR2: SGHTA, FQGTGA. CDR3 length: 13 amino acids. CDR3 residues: CASSLSTGDEQFF. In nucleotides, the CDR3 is TGTGCCAGCAGCTTAAGTACGGGAGATGAGCAGTTCTTC.

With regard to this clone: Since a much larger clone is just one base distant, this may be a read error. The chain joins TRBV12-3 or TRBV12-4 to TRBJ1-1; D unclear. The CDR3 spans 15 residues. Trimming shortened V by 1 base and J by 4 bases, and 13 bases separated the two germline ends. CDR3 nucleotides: TGTGCCAGCAGTTTAGATTCGGGGTTGGCCACTGAAGCTTTCTTT. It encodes CASSLDSGLATEAFF.